This TCR beta chain was documented in a study of blood T cells in healthy people across ages. Study-level background: Per two T cells, about one barcoded beta molecule was captured through template switching.

This clonotype was seen more than once but under ten times. Sample-barcoded 5' priming and a J-beta primer mix drove a second PCR of 7 to 11 cycles. TCRdb independently ran MiXCR on the 5' RACE reads; one entry per CDR3 protein. Among around 800,000 distinct CDR3 sequences listed, 20% to 30% were seen once. From germline, CDR1 is SGHKS and CDR2 YYEKEE (reference sequence). This CDR3 has 14 amino acids. The V end lost 6 bases, the J end lost 2 bases, and 11 bases lay between the germline ends. The same data also contributed to another study, on T cells of mothers and their children. That paper notes: At 1.5 ug per 15 ul, all of the extracted RNA went into cDNA synthesis. Random nucleotides (2-4) and sample barcodes were added by the M1S primer used in the second PCR. Reads recorded for TCR beta CDR3 numbered over 8.5 million per mother and several million per child.

The sequence derives from a boy aged 10-17 years in good health. The chain carries TRBV5-5 and TRBJ2-2; a weak D match, TRBD1 (6 bases). The sequencing sample was made of blood. This CDR3 is CASMGAGNTGELFF. The DNA of the CDR3 is TGTGCCAGCATGGGGGCAGGAAACACCGGGGAGCTGTTTTTT.